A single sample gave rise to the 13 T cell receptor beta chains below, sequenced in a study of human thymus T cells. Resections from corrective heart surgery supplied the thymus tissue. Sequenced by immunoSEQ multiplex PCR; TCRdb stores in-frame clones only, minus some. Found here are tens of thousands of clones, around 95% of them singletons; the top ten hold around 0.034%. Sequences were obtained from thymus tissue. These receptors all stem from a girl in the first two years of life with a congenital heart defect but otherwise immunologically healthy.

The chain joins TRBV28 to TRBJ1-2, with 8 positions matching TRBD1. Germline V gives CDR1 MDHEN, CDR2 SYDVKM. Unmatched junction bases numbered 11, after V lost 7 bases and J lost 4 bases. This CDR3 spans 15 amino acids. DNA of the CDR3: TGTGCCAGCAAACCCAGACAGGGGAGAATCTATGGCTACACCTTC. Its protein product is CASKPRQGRIYGYTF.

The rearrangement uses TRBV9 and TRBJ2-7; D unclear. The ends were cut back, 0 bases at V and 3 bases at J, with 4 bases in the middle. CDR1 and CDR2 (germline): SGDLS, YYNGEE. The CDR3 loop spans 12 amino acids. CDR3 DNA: TGTGCCAGCAGCGTAGACGGCTACGAGCAGTACTTC. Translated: CASSVDGYEQYF. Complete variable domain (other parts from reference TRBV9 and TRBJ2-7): DSGVTQTPKHLITATGQRVTLRCSPRSGDLSVYWYQQSLDQGLQFLIQYYNGEERAKGNILERFSAQQFPDLHSELNLSSLELGDSALYFCASSVDGYEQYFGPGTRLTVT.

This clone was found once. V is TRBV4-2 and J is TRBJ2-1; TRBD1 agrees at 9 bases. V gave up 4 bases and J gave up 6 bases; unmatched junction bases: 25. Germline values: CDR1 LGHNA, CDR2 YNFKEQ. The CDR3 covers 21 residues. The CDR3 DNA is TGTGCCAGCAGCCCGGAAGATCATCTACCCGGACAGGGGATGGTAGCCAATGAGCAGTTCTTC. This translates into CASSPEDHLPGQGMVANEQFF.

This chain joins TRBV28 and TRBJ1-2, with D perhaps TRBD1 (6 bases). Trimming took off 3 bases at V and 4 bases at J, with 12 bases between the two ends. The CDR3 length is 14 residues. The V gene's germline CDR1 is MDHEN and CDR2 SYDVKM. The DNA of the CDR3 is TGTGCCAGCAGTTTGGGGGGGGGCCCCTATGGCTACACCTTC. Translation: CASSLGGGPYGYTF.

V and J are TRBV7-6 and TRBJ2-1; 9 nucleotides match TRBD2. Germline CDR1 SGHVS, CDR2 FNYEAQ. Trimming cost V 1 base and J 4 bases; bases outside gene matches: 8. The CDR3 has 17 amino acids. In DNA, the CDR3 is TGTGCCAGCAGCTTAGAAGTAGCGGGAGTTGTGTACAATGAGCAGTTCTTC. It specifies CASSLEVAGVVYNEQFF.

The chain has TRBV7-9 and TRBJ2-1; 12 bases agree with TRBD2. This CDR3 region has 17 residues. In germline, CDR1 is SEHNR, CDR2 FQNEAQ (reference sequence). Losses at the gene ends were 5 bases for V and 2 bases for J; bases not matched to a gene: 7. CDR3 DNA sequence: TGTGCCAGCAGCCTGCGGACTAGCGGGAAACCCTACAATGAGCAGTTCTTC. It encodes CASSLRTSGKPYNEQFF.

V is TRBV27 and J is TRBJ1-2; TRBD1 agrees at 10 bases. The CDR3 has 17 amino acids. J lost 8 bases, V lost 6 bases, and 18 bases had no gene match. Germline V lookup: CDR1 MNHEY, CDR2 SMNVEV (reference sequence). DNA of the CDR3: TGTGCCAGCAGGAAAACCCCGGGACAGGGGACCCATTGGGGCTACACCTTC. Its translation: CASRKTPGQGTHWGYTF.

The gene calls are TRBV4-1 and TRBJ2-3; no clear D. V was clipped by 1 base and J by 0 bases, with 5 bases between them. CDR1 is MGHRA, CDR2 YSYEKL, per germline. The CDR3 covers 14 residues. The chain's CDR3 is CASSQGQSTDTQYF. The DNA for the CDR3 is TGCGCCAGCAGCCAAGGGCAAAGCACAGATACGCAGTATTTT.

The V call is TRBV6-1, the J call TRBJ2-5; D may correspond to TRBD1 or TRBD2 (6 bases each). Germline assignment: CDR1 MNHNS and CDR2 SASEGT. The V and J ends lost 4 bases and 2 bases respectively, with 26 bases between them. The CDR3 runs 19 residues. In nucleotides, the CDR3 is TGTGCCAGCAGTGGGTTGGGGGGCGAGGGCTTCGAGGTGCAAGAGACCCAGTACTTC. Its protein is CASSGLGGEGFEVQETQYF.

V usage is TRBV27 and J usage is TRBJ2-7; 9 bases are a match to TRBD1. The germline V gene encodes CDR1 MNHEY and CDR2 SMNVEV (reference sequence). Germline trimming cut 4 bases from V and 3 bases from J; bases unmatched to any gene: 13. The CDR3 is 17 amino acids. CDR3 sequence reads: CASSSHQRTGDSYEQYF. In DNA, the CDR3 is TGTGCCAGCAGTTCCCATCAGAGGACAGGGGACAGCTACGAGCAGTACTTC.

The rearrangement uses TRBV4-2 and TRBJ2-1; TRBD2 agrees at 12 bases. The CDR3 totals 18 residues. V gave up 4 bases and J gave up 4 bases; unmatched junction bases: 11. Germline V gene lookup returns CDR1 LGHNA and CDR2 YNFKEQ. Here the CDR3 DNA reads TGTGCCAGCAGCCCAATCGCTAGCGGGAGGGCCGGTTACAATGAGCAGTTCTTC. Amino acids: CASSPIASGRAGYNEQFF.

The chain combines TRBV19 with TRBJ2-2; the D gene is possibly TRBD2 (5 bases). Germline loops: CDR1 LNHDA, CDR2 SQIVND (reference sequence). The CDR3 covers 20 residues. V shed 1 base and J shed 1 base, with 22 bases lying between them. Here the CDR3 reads CASSIAVYRTGARNTGELFF. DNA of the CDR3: TGTGCCAGTAGTATAGCAGTTTACCGGACTGGAGCAAGGAACACCGGGGAGCTGTTTTTT.

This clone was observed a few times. CDR3 DNA: TGTGCCAGCAGTGGTACTGGGCACACTGAAGCTTTCTTT. It yields the protein CASSGTGHTEAFF. The rearrangement links TRBV6-1 to TRBJ1-1, with unresolved D. CDR1 and CDR2 (germline): MNHNS, SASEGT. This CDR3 is 13 amino acids long. V lost 4 bases, J lost 3 bases, and 9 bases lay in between.